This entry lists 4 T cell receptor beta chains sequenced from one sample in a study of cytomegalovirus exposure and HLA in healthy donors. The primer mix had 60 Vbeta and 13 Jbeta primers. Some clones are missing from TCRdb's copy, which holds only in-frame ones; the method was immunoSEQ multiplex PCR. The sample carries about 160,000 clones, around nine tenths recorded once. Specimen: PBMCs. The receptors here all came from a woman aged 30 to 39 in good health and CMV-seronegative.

CDR3 residues: CASSKYRVRGYTF. CDR3 bases: TGTGCCAGTAGTAAATACAGGGTCAGGGGCTACACCTTC. The chain couples TRBV19 to TRBJ1-2, with TRBD1 as a possible D gene (6 bases). The germline gives CDR1 LNHDA, CDR2 SQIVND (reference sequence). CDR3 size: 13 residues. Trimming cost V 4 bases and J 8 bases, with 14 bases left between them.

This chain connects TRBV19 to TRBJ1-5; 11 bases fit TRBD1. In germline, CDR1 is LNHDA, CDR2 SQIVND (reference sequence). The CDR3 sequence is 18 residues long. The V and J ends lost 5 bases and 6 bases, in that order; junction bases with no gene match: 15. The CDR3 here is CASSAGQGVPFQPQPQHF. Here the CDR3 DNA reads TGTGCCAGTAGTGCGGGACAGGGGGTACCCTTCCAACCTCAGCCCCAGCATTTT.

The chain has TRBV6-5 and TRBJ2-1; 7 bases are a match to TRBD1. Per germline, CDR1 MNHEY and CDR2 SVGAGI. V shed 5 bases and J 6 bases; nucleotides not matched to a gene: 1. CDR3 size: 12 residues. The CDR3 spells CASSTGANEQFF. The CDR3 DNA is TGTGCCAGCAGTACAGGGGCCAATGAGCAGTTCTTC.

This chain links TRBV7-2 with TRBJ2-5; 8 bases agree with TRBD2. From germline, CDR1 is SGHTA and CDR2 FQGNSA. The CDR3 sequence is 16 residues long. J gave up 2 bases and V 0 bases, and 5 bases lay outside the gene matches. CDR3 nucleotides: TGTGCCAGCAGCTTAGCGCACACTAGCGGACAAGAGACCCAGTACTTC. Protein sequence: CASSLAHTSGQETQYF.